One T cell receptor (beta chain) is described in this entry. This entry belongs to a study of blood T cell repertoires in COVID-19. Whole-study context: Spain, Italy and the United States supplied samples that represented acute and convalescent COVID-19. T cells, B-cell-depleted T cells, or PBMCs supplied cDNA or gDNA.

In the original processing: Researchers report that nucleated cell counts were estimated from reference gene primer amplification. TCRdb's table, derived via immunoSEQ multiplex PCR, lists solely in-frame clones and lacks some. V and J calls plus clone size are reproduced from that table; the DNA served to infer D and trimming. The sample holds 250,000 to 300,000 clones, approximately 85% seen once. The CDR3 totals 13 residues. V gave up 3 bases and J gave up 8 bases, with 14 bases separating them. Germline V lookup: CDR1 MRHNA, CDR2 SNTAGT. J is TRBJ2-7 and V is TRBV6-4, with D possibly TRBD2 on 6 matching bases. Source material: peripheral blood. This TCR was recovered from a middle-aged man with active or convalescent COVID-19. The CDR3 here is CASSEQEGGQQYF. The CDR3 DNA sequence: TGTGCCAGCAGTGAACAGGAGGGAGGACAGCAGTACTTC.